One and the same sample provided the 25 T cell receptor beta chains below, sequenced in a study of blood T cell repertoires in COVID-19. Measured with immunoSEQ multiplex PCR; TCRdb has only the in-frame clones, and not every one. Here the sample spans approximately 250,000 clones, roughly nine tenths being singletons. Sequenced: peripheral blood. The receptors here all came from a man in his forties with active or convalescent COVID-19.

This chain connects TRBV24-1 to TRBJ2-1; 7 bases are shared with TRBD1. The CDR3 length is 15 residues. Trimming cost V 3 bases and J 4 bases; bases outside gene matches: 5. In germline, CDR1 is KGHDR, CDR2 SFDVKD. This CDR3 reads CATSDPGQTYNEQFF. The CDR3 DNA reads TGTGCCACCAGTGATCCGGGACAGACATACAATGAGCAGTTCTTC.

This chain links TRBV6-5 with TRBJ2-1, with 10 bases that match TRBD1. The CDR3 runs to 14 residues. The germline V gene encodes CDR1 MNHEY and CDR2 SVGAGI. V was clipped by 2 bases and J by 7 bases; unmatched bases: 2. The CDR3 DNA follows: TGTGCCAGCAGTTACCCGGGACAGGGGAATGAGCAGTTCTTC. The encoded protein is CASSYPGQGNEQFF.

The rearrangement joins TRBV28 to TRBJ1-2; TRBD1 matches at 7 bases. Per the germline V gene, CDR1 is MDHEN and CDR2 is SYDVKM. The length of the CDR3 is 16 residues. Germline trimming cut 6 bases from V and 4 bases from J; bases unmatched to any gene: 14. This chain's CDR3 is CASRELTGVASYGYTF. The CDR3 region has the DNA TGTGCCAGCAGGGAGCTAACAGGGGTCGCCAGCTATGGCTACACCTTC.

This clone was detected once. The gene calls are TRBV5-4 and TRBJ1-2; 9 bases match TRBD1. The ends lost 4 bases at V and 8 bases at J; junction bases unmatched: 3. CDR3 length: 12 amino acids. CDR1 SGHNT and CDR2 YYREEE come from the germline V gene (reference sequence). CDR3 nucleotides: TGTGCCAGCAGCGGGACAGGGAAAGGCTACACCTTC. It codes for CASSGTGKGYTF.

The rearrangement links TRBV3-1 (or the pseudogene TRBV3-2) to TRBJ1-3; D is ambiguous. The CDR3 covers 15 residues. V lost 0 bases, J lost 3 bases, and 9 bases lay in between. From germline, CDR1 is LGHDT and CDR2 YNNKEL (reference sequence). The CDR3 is CASSQDSGVGNTIYF. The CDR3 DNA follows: TGTGCCAGCAGCCAAGATTCCGGGGTTGGAAACACCATATATTTT.

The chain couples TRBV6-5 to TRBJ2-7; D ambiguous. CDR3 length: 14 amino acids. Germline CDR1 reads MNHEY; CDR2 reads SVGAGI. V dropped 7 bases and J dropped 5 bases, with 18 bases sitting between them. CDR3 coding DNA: TGTGCCAGCACCCCCCAAGACATATTCGACGAGCAGTACTTC. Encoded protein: CASTPQDIFDEQYF.

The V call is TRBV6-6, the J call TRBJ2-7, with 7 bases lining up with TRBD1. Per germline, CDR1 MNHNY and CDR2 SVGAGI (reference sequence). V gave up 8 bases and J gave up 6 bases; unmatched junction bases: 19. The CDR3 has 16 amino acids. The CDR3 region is CASCRRAGQVSGEQYF. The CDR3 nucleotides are TGTGCCAGCTGTCGACGGGCAGGACAGGTTTCGGGCGAGCAGTACTTC.

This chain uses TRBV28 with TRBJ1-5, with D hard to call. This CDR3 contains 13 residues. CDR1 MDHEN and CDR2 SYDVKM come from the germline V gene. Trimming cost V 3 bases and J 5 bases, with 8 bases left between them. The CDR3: CASSFRGDQPQHF. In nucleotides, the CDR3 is TGTGCCAGCAGTTTCCGTGGAGATCAGCCCCAGCATTTT.

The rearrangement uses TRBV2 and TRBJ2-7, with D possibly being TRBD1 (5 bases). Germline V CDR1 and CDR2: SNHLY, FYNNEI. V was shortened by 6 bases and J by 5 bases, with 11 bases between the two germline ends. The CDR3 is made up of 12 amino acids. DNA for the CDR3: TGTGCCAGCAGGCAGGGTTCCCACGAGCAGTACTTC. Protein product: CASRQGSHEQYF.

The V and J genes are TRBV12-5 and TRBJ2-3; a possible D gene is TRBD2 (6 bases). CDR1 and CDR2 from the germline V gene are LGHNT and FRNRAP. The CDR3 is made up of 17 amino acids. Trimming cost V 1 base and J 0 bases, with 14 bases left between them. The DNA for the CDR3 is TGTGCTAGTGGTTTGGGACGGGACTCCACTAGCACAGATACGCAGTATTTT. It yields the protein CASGLGRDSTSTDTQYF.

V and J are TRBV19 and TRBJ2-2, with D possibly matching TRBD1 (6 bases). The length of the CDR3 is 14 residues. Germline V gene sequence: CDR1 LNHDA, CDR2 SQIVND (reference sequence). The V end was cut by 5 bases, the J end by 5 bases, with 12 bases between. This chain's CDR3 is CASSPVRGTGELFF. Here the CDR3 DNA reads TGTGCCAGTAGTCCAGTAAGGGGGACCGGGGAGCTGTTTTTT.

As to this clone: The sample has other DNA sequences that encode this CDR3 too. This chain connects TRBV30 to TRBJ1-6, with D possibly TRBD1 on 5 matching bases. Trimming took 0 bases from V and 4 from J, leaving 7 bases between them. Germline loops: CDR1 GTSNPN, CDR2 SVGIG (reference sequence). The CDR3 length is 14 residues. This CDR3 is CAWSVPGYNSPLHF. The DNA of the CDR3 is TGTGCCTGGAGTGTACCAGGGTATAATTCACCCCTCCACTTT.

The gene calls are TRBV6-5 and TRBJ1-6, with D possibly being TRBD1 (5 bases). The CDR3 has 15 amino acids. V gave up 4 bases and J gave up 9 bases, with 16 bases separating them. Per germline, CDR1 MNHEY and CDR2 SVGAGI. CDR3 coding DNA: TGTGCCAGCAGTTCGGCGCAGGGTAGGATTTCACCCCTCCACTTT. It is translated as CASSSAQGRISPLHF.

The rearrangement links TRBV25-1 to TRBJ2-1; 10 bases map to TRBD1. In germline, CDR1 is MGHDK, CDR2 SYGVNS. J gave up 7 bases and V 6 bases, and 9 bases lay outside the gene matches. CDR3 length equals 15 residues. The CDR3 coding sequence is TGTGCCAGCAGGGGGACAGGGGCAATGGTTAATGAGCAGTTCTTC. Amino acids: CASRGTGAMVNEQFF.

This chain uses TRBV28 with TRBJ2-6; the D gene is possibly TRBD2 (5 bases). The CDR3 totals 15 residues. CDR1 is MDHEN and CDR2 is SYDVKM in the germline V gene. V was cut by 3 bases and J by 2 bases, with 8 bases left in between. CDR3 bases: TGTGCCAGCAGTTTGGTGGGAGCTGGGGCCAACGTCCTGACTTTC. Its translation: CASSLVGAGANVLTF.

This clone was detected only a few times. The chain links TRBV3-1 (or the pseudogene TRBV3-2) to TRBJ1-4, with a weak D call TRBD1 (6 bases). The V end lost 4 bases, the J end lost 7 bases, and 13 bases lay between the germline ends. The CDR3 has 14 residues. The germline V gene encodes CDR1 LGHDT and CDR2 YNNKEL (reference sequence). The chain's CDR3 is CASSPSGVPEKLFF. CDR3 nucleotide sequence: TGTGCCAGCAGCCCTTCAGGGGTGCCTGAAAAACTGTTTTTT.

CDR3 in amino acids: CASSFRTGSDSPLHF. CDR3 sequence (DNA): TGTGCCAGCAGTTTTAGGACAGGTTCGGATTCACCCCTCCACTTT. The V call is TRBV6-5, the J call TRBJ1-6; 7 nucleotides match TRBD1. Germline-derived CDR1 and CDR2 are MNHEY and SVGAGI. Trimming cost V 4 bases and J 8 bases; bases outside gene matches: 8. The CDR3 sequence is 15 residues long.

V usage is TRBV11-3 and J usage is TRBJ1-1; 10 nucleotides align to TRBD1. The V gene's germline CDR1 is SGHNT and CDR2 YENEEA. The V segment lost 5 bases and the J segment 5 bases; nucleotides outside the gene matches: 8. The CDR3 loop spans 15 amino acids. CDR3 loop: CASSDEGQGVTEAFF. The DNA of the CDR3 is TGTGCCAGCAGCGACGAAGGACAGGGGGTTACTGAAGCTTTCTTT.

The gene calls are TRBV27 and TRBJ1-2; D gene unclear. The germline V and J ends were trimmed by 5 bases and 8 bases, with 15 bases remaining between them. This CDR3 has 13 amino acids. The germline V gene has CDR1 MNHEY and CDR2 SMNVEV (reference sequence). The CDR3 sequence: CASSPLGGRGYTF. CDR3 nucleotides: TGTGCCAGCAGTCCACTGGGAGGCCGGGGCTACACCTTC.

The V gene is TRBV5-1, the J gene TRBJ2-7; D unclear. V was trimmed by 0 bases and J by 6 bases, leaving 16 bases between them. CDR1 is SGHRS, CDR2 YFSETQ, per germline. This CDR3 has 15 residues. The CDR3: CASSLGASSPAEQYF. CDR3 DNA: TGCGCCAGCAGCTTGGGGGCCAGCTCGCCGGCCGAGCAGTACTTC.

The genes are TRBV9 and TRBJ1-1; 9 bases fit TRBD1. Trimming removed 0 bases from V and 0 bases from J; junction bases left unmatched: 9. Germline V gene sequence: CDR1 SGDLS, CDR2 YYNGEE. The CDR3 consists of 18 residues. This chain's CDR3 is CASSVGGQGHLLNTEAFF. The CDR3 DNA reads TGTGCCAGCAGCGTAGGGGGACAGGGCCACCTCCTGAACACTGAAGCTTTCTTT.

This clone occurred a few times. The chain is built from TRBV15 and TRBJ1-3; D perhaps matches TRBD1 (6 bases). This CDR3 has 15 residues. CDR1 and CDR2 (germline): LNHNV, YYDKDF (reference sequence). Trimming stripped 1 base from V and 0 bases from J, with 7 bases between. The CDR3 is CATSRVQGSGNTIYF. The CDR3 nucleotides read TGTGCCACCAGCAGAGTACAGGGCTCTGGAAACACCATATATTTT.

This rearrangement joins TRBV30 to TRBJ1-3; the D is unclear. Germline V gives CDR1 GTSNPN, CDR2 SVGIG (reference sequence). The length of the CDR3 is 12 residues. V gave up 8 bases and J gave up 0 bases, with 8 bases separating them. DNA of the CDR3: TGTGCCCGGATTAGCTCTGGAAACACCATATATTTT. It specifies CARISSGNTIYF.

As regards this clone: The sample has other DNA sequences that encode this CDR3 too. CDR3 nucleotide sequence: TGTGCCAGCAGCTTGGGACAGCAAGAGACCCAGTACTTC. Protein: CASSLGQQETQYF. The V call is TRBV11-2, the J call TRBJ2-5; 7 nucleotides agree with TRBD1. Germline CDR1 SGHAT, CDR2 FQNNGV. The CDR3 has 13 residues. V lost 3 bases to trimming and J lost 2 bases; unmatched junction nucleotides: 0. Full variable domain (outside the CDR3, taken from reference TRBV11-2 and TRBJ2-5): EAGVAQSPRYKIIEKRQSVAFWCNPISGHATLYWYQQILGQGPKLLIQFQNNGVVDDSQLPKDRFSAERLKGVDSTLKIQPAKLEDSAVYLCASSLGQQETQYFGPGTRLLVL.

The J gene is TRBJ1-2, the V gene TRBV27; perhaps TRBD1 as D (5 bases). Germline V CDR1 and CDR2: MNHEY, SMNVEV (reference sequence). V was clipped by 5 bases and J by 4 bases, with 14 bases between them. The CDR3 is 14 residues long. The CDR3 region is CASSHGGKGYGYTF. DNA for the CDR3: TGTGCCAGCAGTCACGGGGGTAAGGGCTATGGCTACACCTTC.